Listed here are 15 T cell receptor beta chains from one sample, sequenced in a study of control samples from healthy donors and cancer patients. Profiling relied on immunoSEQ multiplex PCR, and the TCRdb table lists in-frame clones only, not all of them. Among roughly 120,000 clones listed, around 89% were seen once. The material sequenced was PBMCs. Receptor source: a woman aged 45-65 years with colorectal cancer.

The rearrangement uses TRBV9 and TRBJ2-1; perhaps TRBD2 as D (6 bases). The CDR3 spans 15 residues. Per germline, CDR1 SGDLS and CDR2 YYNGEE. The V gene lost 1 base and the J gene lost 3 bases, with 11 bases spanning the gap. CDR3 residues: CASSVTGRNYNEQFF. The CDR3 DNA reads as TGTGCCAGCAGCGTAACGGGGAGGAACTACAATGAGCAGTTCTTC.

This clone occurred once. The CDR3 here is CAWSSEGTEAFF. The CDR3 DNA follows: TGTGCCTGGAGTTCCGAGGGGACTGAAGCTTTCTTT. The genes are TRBV30 and TRBJ1-1, with a tentative D call TRBD1 (5 bases). V was trimmed by 2 bases and J by 5 bases, leaving 9 bases between them. Germline V gene lookup returns CDR1 GTSNPN and CDR2 SVGIG (reference sequence). CDR3 length: 12 amino acids.

V and J are TRBV30 and TRBJ1-4, with D possibly being TRBD1 (6 bases). Trimming stripped 5 bases from V and 4 bases from J, with 11 bases between. This CDR3 has 13 amino acids. Germline CDR1 is GTSNPN and CDR2 is SVGIG (reference sequence). The CDR3 loop reads CAWEDRFNEKLFF. In nucleotides, the CDR3 is TGTGCCTGGGAAGACAGGTTTAATGAAAAACTGTTTTTT. Together with reference TRBV30 and TRBJ1-4, the CDR3 gives the full variable domain: SQTIHQWPATLVQPVGSPLSLECTVEGTSNPNLYWYRQAAGRGLQLLFYSVGIGQISSEVPQNLSASRPQDRQFILSSKKLLLSDSGFYLCAWEDRFNEKLFFGSGTQLSVL.

The CDR3 DNA reads as TGCGCCAGCAGCCAAGAAAACATTCAGTACTTC. Translated, it gives CASSQENIQYF. This sequence joins TRBV4-1 and TRBJ2-4; D is unclear. Trimming pared 0 bases from V and 6 bases from J, leaving 0 bases between. Germline-derived CDR1 and CDR2 are MGHRA and YSYEKL. The CDR3 length is 11 residues.

In regard to this clone: This sample includes further DNA sequences coding for the same CDR3. The chain employs TRBV9 and TRBJ2-6; D may match TRBD1 or TRBD2 (6 bases each). Germline V lookup: CDR1 SGDLS, CDR2 YYNGEE. With 4 bases removed from V and 4 bases from J, the gap between germline ends came to 12 bases. The CDR3 covers 15 residues. The DNA for the CDR3 is TGTGCCAGCAGCTTATGGGGGGCGGGGGCCAACGTCCTGACTTTC. Translated, it gives CASSLWGAGANVLTF.

The rearrangement uses TRBV15 and TRBJ1-1, with no clear D. The CDR3 loop spans 12 amino acids. The germline V and J ends were trimmed by 7 bases and 3 bases, with 9 bases remaining between them. Germline CDR1 LNHNV, CDR2 YYDKDF (reference sequence). The CDR3 bases are TGTGCCACCATATGGAGTTACACTGAAGCTTTCTTT. This codes for CATIWSYTEAFF.

The chain employs TRBV11-2 and TRBJ2-7, with D possibly being TRBD2 (5 bases). The CDR3 length is 12 residues. The germline V gene has CDR1 SGHAT and CDR2 FQNNGV. V was pared by 6 bases and J by 1 base, with 7 bases between. The CDR3: CASSSGSYEQYF. As DNA, the CDR3 is TGTGCCAGCAGTTCGGGGTCCTACGAGCAGTACTTC.

The rearrangement uses TRBV25-1 and TRBJ2-7; tentatively, D is TRBD1 (5 bases). The CDR3 runs 12 residues. The ends were cut back, 6 bases at V and 3 bases at J, with 9 bases in the middle. Germline lookup yields CDR1 MGHDK and CDR2 SYGVNS. CDR3 amino acids: CASSLDSYEQYF. CDR3 nucleotide sequence: TGTGCCAGCAGCCTAGACAGCTACGAGCAGTACTTC.

The chain carries TRBV19 and TRBJ1-2, with 8 bases that match TRBD1. CDR1 is LNHDA and CDR2 is SQIVND in the germline V gene (reference sequence). Trimming removed 5 bases from V and 4 bases from J; junction bases left unmatched: 6. The length of the CDR3 is 14 residues. CDR3 in DNA: TGTGCCAGTAGTGAGGGACAGGAATCCTATGGCTACACCTTC. It specifies CASSEGQESYGYTF.

The chain has TRBV18 and TRBJ1-2, with TRBD1 matching 11 bases. The CDR3 consists of 18 residues. Losses at the gene ends were 3 bases for V and 0 bases for J; bases not matched to a gene: 9. Germline V gene data show CDR1 as KGHSH and CDR2 as LQKENI. The CDR3 region has the DNA TGTGCCAGCTCACCGGAAGGACAGGGGGCGCGCGCTAACTATGGCTACACCTTC. It specifies CASSPEGQGARANYGYTF.

J is TRBJ1-5 and V is TRBV19; weak D call: TRBD1 (6 bases). V lost 9 bases and J 0 bases, leaving 15 bases between the germline ends. Germline CDR1 and CDR2: LNHDA and SQIVND (reference sequence). The CDR3 covers 15 residues. CDR3 DNA: TGTGCCAGCGGCCGGGACATTGATAGCAATCAGCCCCAGCATTTT. Translation gives CASGRDIDSNQPQHF.

This chain links TRBV11-2 with TRBJ2-1; D is perhaps TRBD2 (6 bases). The CDR3 spans 15 residues. Trimming pared 3 bases from V and 4 bases from J, leaving 13 bases between. The V gene's germline CDR1 is SGHAT and CDR2 FQNNGV. The CDR3 DNA reads TGTGCCAGCAGCTTTGCGGGGACGGCGTACAATGAGCAGTTCTTC. Amino acids: CASSFAGTAYNEQFF.

This chain links TRBV29-1 with TRBJ1-2, with unresolved D. The CDR3 has 14 residues. CDR1 is SQVTM, CDR2 ANQGSEA, per germline. V was cut by 2 bases and J by 0 bases, with 10 bases left in between. The CDR3 loop reads CSVEPQLTNYGYTF. In DNA, the CDR3 is TGCAGCGTTGAACCACAGCTGACTAACTATGGCTACACCTTC.

This chain connects TRBV5-1 to TRBJ2-7, with 7 bases that match TRBD2. Germline-derived CDR1 and CDR2 are SGHRS and YFSETQ. This CDR3 has 15 residues. Trimming removed 0 bases from V and 3 bases from J; junction bases left unmatched: 6. The CDR3 reads CASSLAVGGLYEQYF. CDR3 in DNA: TGCGCCAGCAGCTTGGCCGTGGGAGGGCTCTACGAGCAGTACTTC.

This clone has only one observation. The chain couples TRBV15 to TRBJ1-5; D unresolved. Germline values: CDR1 LNHNV, CDR2 YYDKDF (reference sequence). The CDR3 contains 15 residues. V lost 0 bases to trimming and J lost 3 bases, with 9 bases between them. The DNA for the CDR3 is TGTGCCACCAGCAGAGATTGGGTATCCAATCAGCCCCAGCATTTT. Protein product: CATSRDWVSNQPQHF.